This T cell receptor beta chain originates from a study of blood T cell repertoires in COVID-19 (dated by TCRdb to the early 2020s). Regarding the complete study: Samples from collaborators originated in the United States, Italy and Spain and spanned both the acute and convalescent phases of COVID-19. The samples were drawn from two sources: the first 160 participants of the ongoing ImmuneRACE study, and 1,254 subjects contributed by 6 global collaborators. The sample metadata nearly always contained a de-identified subject ID, COVID-19 status, age in years and sex. The repertoires were released in a freely available public database intended as a resource for research on the immune response to SARS-CoV-2. The dataset comprised deeply sampled blood TCRbeta repertoires from subjects exposed to, actively infected with, or recovered from COVID-19. The prospective study material was composed of cDNA or gDNA derived from T cells, B-cell-depleted T cells, or PBMCs. Where available, HLA class I and class II types were obtained from metadata supplied by the sample provider rather than from assay-based typing. The investigation overall reported the following: The quantity of clinical and demographic metadata differed by source and by participant and was supplied without curation.

The immunoSEQ Assay, a bias-controlled multiplex PCR, was used to amplify TCRbeta CDR3 regions from genomic DNA. Under the source paper's analysis protocol: The number of nucleated cells in each sample was estimated from the amplification of reference gene primers within the assay. Sequence reads were collapsed and filtered to measure the absolute abundance of every unique TCRbeta CDR3 rearrangement. For each sample, productive Simpson clonality was calculated as the square root of Simpson's diversity index across productive rearrangements. Sourced from immuneACCESS, this table was stored by TCRdb with only in-frame sequences that have V and J called. A share of the clones is absent; for the studies checked, an unresolved V gene accounts for under half, and the remainder has no known explanation. The V and J calls and clone size were taken over from that table, and D and trimming were inferred from the DNA. For this sample the table gives approximately 250,000 clones, of which approximately 85% were detected only once. Over 7.5% of the sample rests with the top ten.

Enrolling through a virtual design, the prospective study's participants ranged in age from roughly 18 to 100 years and lived across roughly 23 United States geographic areas. In the prospective study, cohorts were assigned on the basis of participant-reported clinical history obtained from a screening survey and a study questionnaire. Each participant in the prospective study had whole blood, serum and a nasopharyngeal or oropharyngeal swab collected by mobile phlebotomists. Over a roughly two-month period, participants in the prospective study had the option of providing additional blood draws and questionnaires. Blood samples from the prospective study were shipped frozen or at room temperature prior to DNA extraction. To note about this clone: Its target antigen remains unknown. No per-base quality is available; no much larger clone lies one base away.

V gives up 2 bases and J gives up 0 bases, and the segment between their germline ends measures 9 bases. From its cysteine to its phenylalanine, the CDR3 spans 15 amino acids. The CDR3 DNA has 45 bases and is translated from base 1. CDR1 is given as SGDLS and CDR2 as YYNGEE, both from the germline V gene. This sequence originates from a woman aged 50 to 65 with acute COVID-19. Sample: PBMCs or T cells enriched from blood (not recorded which). The sequence links TRBV9 to TRBJ1-3; a tentative D match to TRBD1 spans 5 bases. The CDR3 reads CASSVDSNSGNTIYF. The bases are TGTGCCAGCAGCGTCGACAGTAACTCTGGAAACACCATATATTTT. Joined to the reference TRBV9 and TRBJ1-3 proteins, this CDR3 gives the full variable domain: DSGVTQTPKHLITATGQRVTLRCSPRSGDLSVYWYQQSLDQGLQFLIQYYNGEERAKGNILERFSAQQFPDLHSELNLSSLELGDSALYFCASSVDSNSGNTIYFGEGSWLTVV.